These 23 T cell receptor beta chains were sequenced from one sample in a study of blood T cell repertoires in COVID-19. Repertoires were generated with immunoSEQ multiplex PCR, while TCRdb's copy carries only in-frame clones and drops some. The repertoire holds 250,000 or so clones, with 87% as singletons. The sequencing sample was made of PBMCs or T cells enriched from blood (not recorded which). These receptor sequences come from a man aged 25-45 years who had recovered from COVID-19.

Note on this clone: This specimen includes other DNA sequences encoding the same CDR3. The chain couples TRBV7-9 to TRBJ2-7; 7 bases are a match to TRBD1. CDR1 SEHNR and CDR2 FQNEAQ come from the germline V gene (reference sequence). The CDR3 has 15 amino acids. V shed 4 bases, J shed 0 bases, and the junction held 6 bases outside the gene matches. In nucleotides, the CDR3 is TGTGCCAGCAGCTCGAGGGACAGTAGCTCCTACGAGCAGTACTTC. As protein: CASSSRDSSSYEQYF.

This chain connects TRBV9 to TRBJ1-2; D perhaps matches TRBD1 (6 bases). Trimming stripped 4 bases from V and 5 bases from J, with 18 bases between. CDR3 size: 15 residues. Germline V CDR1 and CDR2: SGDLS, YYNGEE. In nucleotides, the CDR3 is TGTGCCAGCAGCCCCCGACAGGTAACATTTTATGGCTACACCTTC. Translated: CASSPRQVTFYGYTF.

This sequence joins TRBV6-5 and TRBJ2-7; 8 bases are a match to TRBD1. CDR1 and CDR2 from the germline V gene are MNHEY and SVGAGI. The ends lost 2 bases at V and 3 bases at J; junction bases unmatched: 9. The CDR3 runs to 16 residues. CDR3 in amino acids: CASSYTRPGTGYEQYF. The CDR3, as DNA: TGTGCCAGCAGTTACACCCGACCCGGGACAGGCTACGAGCAGTACTTC.

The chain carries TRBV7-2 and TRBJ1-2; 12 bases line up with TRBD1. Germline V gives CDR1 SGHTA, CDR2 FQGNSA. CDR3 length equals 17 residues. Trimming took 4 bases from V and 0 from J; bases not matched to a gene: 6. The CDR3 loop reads CASSSPGQGASNYGYTF. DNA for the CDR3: TGTGCCAGCAGCTCACCGGGACAGGGGGCTTCTAACTATGGCTACACCTTC.

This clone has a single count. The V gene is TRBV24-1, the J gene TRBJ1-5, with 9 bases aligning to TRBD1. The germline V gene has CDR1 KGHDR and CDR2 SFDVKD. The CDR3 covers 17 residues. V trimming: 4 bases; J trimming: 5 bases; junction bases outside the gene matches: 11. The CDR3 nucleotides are TGTGCCACCAGTGAAGCTGGGACAGGGTCGGGGGATCAGCCCCAGCATTTT. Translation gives CATSEAGTGSGDQPQHF.

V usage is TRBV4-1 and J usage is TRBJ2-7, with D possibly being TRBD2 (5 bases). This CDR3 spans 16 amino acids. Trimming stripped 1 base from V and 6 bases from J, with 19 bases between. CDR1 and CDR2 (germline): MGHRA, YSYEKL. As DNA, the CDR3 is TGCGCCAGCAGCCAAGGGCTCTCGGGTTCCCGGGGCGAGCAGTACTTC. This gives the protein CASSQGLSGSRGEQYF.

CDR3 amino acids: CASSNQGLGYTF. The CDR3 DNA sequence: TGTGCCAGCAGCAATCAGGGGCTTGGCTACACCTTC. V is TRBV6-2 or TRBV6-3 and J is TRBJ1-2; D perhaps matches TRBD1 (6 bases). Deletions cut 6 bases from V and 7 bases from J, with 12 bases between. This CDR3 region has 12 residues. CDR1 and CDR2 (germline): MNHEY, SVGEGT.

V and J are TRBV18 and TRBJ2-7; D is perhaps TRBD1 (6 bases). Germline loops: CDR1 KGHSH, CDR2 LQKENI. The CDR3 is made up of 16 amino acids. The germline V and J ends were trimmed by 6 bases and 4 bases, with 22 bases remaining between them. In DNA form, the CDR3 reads TGTGCCAGCTCTCTGACAGGAGGCCGGAACCCTTACGAGCAGTACTTC. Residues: CASSLTGGRNPYEQYF.

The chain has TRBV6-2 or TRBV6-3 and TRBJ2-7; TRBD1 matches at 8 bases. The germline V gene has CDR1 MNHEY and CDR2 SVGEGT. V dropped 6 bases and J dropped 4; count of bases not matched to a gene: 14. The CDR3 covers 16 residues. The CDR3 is CASSPTRDRRLYEQYF. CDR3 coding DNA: TGTGCCAGCAGCCCTACCCGGGACAGGAGATTATACGAGCAGTACTTC.

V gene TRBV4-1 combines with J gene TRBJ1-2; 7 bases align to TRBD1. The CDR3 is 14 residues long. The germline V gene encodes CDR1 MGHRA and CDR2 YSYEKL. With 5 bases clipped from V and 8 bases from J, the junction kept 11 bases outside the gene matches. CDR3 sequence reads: CASSTSTGWMGYTF. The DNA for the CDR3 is TGCGCCAGCAGCACATCGACAGGGTGGATGGGCTACACCTTC.

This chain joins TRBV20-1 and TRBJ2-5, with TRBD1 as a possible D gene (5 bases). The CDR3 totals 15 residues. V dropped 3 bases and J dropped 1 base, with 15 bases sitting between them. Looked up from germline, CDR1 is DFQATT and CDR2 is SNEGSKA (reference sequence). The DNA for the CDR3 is TGCAGTGCTAGTCTGTCCACCGACAGCCAAGAGACCCAGTACTTC. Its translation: CSASLSTDSQETQYF.

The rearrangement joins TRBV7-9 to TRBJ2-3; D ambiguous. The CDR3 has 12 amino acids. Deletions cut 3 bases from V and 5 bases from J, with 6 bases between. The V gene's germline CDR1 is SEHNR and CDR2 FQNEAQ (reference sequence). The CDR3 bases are TGTGCCAGCAGCTTTAGTGAAGATACGCAGTATTTT. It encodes CASSFSEDTQYF.

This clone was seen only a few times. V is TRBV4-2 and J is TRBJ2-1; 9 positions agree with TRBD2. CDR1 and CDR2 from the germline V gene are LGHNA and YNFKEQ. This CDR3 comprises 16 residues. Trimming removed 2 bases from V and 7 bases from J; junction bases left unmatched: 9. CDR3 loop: CASSQPERGDLNEQFF. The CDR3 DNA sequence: TGTGCCAGCAGCCAACCGGAGCGGGGGGACTTGAATGAGCAGTTCTTC.

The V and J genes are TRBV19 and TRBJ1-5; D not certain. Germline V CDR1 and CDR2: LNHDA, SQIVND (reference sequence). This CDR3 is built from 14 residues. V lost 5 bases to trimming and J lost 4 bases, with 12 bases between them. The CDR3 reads CASSDRSGNQPQHF. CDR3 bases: TGTGCCAGTAGTGACCGGTCAGGAAATCAGCCCCAGCATTTT.

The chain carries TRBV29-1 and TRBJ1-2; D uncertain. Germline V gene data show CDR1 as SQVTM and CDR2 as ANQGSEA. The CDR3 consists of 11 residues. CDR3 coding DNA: TGCAGTCACAGAGATAACTATGGCTACACCTTC. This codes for CSHRDNYGYTF.

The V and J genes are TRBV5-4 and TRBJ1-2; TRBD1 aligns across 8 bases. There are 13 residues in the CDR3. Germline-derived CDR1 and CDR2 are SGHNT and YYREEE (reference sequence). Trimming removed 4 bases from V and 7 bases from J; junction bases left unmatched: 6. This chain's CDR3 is CASSPDRAGGYTF. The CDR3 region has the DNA TGTGCCAGCAGCCCGGACAGGGCTGGTGGCTACACCTTC. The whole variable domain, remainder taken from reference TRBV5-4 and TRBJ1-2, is ETGVTQSPTHLIKTRGQQVTLRCSSQSGHNTVSWYQQALGQGPQFIFQYYREEENGRGNFPPRFSGLQFPNYSSELNVNALELDDSALYLCASSPDRAGGYTFGSGTRLTVV.

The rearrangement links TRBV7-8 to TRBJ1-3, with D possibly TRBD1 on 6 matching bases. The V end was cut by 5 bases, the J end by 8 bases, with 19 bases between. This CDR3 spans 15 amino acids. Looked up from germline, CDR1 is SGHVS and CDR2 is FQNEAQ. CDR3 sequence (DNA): TGTGCCAGCAGCCTCGATATGGGGGGGGCGGACACCATATATTTT. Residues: CASSLDMGGADTIYF.

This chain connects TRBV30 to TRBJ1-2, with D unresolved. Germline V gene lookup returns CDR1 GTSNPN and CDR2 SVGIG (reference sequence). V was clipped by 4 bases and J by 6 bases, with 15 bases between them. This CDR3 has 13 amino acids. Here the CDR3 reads CAWKNTLIHGYTF. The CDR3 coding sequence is TGTGCCTGGAAAAACACCTTAATCCATGGCTACACCTTC.

CDR3 DNA: TGTGCCAGCAGTCCCACAGGGGGCTTTCAGCCCCAGCATTTT. Protein sequence: CASSPTGGFQPQHF. This chain connects TRBV28 to TRBJ1-5, with 9 bases identical to TRBD1. V dropped 5 bases and J dropped 6; count of bases not matched to a gene: 5. The CDR3 consists of 14 residues. CDR1 is MDHEN and CDR2 is SYDVKM in the germline V gene.

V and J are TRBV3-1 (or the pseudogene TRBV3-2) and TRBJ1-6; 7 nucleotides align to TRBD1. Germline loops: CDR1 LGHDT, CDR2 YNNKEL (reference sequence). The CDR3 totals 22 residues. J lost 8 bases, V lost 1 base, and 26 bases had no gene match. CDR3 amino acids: CASSQGIDSGTVPDPLYSPLHF. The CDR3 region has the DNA TGTGCCAGCAGCCAAGGGATAGACTCCGGGACAGTCCCAGATCCTCTCTATTCACCCCTCCACTTT.

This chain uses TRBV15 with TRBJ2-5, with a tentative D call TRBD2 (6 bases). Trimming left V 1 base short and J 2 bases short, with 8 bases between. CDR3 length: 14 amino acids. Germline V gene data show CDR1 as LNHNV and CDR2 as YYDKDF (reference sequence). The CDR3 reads CATSRAGRQETQYF. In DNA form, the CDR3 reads TGTGCCACCAGCAGAGCCGGGAGACAAGAGACCCAGTACTTC.

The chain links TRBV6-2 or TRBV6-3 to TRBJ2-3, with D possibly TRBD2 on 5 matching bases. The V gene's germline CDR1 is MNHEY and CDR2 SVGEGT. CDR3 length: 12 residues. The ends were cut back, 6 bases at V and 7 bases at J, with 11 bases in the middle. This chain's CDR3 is CASSPDLYTQYF. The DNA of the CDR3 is TGTGCCAGCAGCCCGGACTTATATACGCAGTATTTT.

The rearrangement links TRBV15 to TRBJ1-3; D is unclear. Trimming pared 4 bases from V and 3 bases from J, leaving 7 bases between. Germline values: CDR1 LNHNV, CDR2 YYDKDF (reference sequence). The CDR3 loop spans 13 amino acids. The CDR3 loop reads CATSIAGGNTIYF. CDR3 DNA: TGTGCCACCAGCATAGCGGGTGGAAACACCATATATTTT.